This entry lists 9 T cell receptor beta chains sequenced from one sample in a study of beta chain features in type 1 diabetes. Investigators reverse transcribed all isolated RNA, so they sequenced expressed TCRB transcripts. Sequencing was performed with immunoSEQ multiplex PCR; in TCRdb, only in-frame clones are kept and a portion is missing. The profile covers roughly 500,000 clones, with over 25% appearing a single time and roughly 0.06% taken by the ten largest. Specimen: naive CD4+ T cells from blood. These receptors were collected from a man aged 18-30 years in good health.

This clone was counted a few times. For the CDR3, the DNA is TGTGCCAGCAGCACCCGGACTAGCGGGAGGGGCAATGAGCAGTTCTTC. Amino acid sequence: CASSTRTSGRGNEQFF. The rearrangement joins TRBV9 to TRBJ2-1; 15 bases fit TRBD2. The V gene end was trimmed by 4 bases and the J gene end by 6 bases; junction bases not matched to a gene: 5. CDR3 length equals 16 residues. The V gene's germline CDR1 is SGDLS and CDR2 YYNGEE.

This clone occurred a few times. The CDR3 bases are TGTGCCTGGAATAGCGGGAGGGCCCCAGATACGCAGTATTTT. Its translation is CAWNSGRAPDTQYF. The chain combines TRBV30 with TRBJ2-3; 11 nucleotides agree with TRBD2. The V gene end was trimmed by 4 bases and the J gene end by 4 bases; junction bases not matched to a gene: 4. The CDR3 length is 14 residues. The germline V gene encodes CDR1 GTSNPN and CDR2 SVGIG (reference sequence).

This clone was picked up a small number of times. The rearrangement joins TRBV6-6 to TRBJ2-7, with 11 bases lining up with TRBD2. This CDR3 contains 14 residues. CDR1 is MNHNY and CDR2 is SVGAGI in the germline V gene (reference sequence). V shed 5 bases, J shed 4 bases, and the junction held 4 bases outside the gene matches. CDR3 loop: CASSTTSGDYEQYF. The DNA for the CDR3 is TGTGCCAGCAGTACGACTAGCGGGGATTACGAGCAGTACTTC.

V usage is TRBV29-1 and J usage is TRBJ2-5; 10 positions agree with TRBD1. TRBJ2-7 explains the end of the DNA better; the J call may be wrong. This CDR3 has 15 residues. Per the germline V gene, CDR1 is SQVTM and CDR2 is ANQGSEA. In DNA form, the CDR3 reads TGCAGCGTTGATTCCCTGGGACAGGGGAGCTACGAGCAGTACTTC. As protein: CSVDSLGQGSYEQYF.

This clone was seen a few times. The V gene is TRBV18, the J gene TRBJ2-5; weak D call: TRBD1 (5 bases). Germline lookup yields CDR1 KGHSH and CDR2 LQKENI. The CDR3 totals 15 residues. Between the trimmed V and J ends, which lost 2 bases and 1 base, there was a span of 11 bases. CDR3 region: CASSPNRFPQETQYF. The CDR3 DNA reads TGTGCCAGCTCACCAAACAGGTTTCCCCAAGAGACCCAGTACTTC. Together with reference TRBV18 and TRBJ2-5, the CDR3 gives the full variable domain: NAGVMQNPRHLVRRRGQEARLRCSPMKGHSHVYWYRQLPEEGLKFMVYLQKENIIDESGMPKERFSAEFPKEGPSILRIQQVVRGDSAAYFCASSPNRFPQETQYFGPGTRLLVL.

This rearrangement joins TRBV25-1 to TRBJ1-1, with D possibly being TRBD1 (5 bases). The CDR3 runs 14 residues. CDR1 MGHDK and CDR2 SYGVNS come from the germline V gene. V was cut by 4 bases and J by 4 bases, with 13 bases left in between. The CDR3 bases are TGTGCCAGCAGTGGCTCGGGGGGAGGCACTGAAGCTTTCTTT. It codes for CASSGSGGGTEAFF.

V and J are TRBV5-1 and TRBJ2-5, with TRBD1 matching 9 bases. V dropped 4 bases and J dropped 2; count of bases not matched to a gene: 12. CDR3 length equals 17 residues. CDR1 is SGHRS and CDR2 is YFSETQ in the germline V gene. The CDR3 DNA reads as TGCGCCAGCAGCCTTGCCGGGACAGGGATGGGGCAAGAGACCCAGTACTTC. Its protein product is CASSLAGTGMGQETQYF.

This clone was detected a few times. CDR3 residues: CASSGGPGHPGEQYF. Written as DNA, the CDR3 is TGTGCCAGCAGCGGAGGCCCAGGGCACCCTGGCGAGCAGTACTTC. This chain uses TRBV21-1 with TRBJ2-7. TRBV21-1 is recorded as a pseudogene. This CDR3 is built from 15 residues.

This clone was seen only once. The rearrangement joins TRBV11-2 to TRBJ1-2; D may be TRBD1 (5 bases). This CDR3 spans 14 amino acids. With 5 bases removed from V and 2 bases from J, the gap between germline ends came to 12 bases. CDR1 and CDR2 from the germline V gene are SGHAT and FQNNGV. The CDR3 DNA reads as TGTGCCAGCAGCCCCCCCGGGGCGAACTATGGCTACACCTTC. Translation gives CASSPPGANYGYTF.